These 23 T cell receptor beta chains came from one sample sequenced in a study of cytomegalovirus exposure and HLA in healthy donors. Researchers ran the PCR with 60 Vbeta and 13 Jbeta primers. The table came from immunoSEQ multiplex PCR; TCRdb's copy has only in-frame clones and leaves some out. The table records some 120,000 clones, about 76% of them present only once. The sequenced material came from PBMCs. The receptor source for this set is a woman aged 55-69 years in good health and CMV-seropositive.

This clone is a singleton in its sample. The rearrangement links TRBV19 to TRBJ2-6, with 7 bases lining up with TRBD2. Germline assignment: CDR1 LNHDA and CDR2 SQIVND (reference sequence). J gave up 0 bases and V 8 bases, and 10 bases lay outside the gene matches. This CDR3 spans 17 amino acids. Here the CDR3 reads CASHNRAGVSGANVLTF. The CDR3 bases are TGTGCCAGTCACAACCGGGCGGGGGTCTCTGGGGCCAACGTCCTGACTTTC.

The chain has TRBV10-3 and TRBJ1-1; perhaps TRBD1 as D (5 bases). CDR3 length: 15 amino acids. CDR1 and CDR2 from the germline V gene are ENHRY and SYGVKD. Trimming stripped 4 bases from V and 5 bases from J, with 17 bases between. For the CDR3, the DNA is TGTGCCATCAGTGCTCACCGCCTCGGGGGGACTGAAGCTTTCTTT. This codes for CAISAHRLGGTEAFF.

The rearrangement uses TRBV13 and TRBJ1-5; no definite D call. The V gene lost 1 base and the J gene lost 4 bases, with 11 bases spanning the gap. The CDR3 is made up of 15 amino acids. Germline loops: CDR1 PRHDT, CDR2 FYEKMQ (reference sequence). The CDR3 here is CASSLAWPPNQPQHF. The CDR3 coding sequence is TGTGCCAGCAGCTTAGCTTGGCCCCCTAATCAGCCCCAGCATTTT.

This clone was seen more than once but under ten times. The gene calls are TRBV30 and TRBJ1-4; 8 bases are shared with TRBD1. The CDR3 has 15 amino acids. Trimming took 1 base from V and 7 from J; bases not matched to a gene: 8. CDR1 is GTSNPN and CDR2 is SVGIG in the germline V gene (reference sequence). CDR3 loop: CAWSGSGTGSEKLFF. CDR3 in DNA: TGTGCCTGGAGTGGTTCGGGGACAGGTTCTGAAAAACTGTTTTTT.

The chain has TRBV4-3 and TRBJ1-4; D may be TRBD1 (5 bases). The length of the CDR3 is 15 residues. Per germline, CDR1 LGHNA and CDR2 YSLEER. The germline V and J ends were trimmed by 1 base and 5 bases, with 11 bases remaining between them. The DNA of the CDR3 is TGCGCCAGCAGCCAAGTTAACGGACAAAATGAAAAACTGTTTTTT. This sequence encodes CASSQVNGQNEKLFF.

The rearrangement links TRBV6-5 to TRBJ2-4; TRBD1 might be the D (5 bases). V was trimmed by 5 bases and J by 6 bases, leaving 17 bases between them. The V gene's germline CDR1 is MNHEY and CDR2 SVGAGI. The CDR3 spans 15 residues. The CDR3 sequence: CASSQGSSGSNIQYF. CDR3 DNA sequence: TGTGCCAGCAGTCAGGGATCATCTGGCTCAAACATTCAGTACTTC.

J is TRBJ1-5 and V is TRBV27; 9 bases are shared with TRBD1. The CDR3 sequence is 14 residues long. Germline V lookup: CDR1 MNHEY, CDR2 SMNVEV (reference sequence). J was trimmed by 5 bases and V by 6 bases; bases with no gene match: 5. CDR3 in DNA: TGTGCCAGCAGCTCGGGGACAGGGTATCAGCCCCAGCATTTT. Translating gives CASSSGTGYQPQHF.

This clone came up a few times. The chain has TRBV7-2 and TRBJ1-3; 10 bases align to TRBD1. The CDR3 consists of 16 residues. The V and J ends lost 2 bases and 2 bases, in that order; junction bases with no gene match: 3. CDR1 and CDR2 (germline): SGHTA, FQGNSA. CDR3 amino acids: CASSLSGTGAGNTIYF. As DNA, the CDR3 is TGTGCCAGCAGCTTATCCGGGACAGGGGCTGGAAACACCATATATTTT.

The chain uses TRBV16 and TRBJ2-7, with 9 positions matching TRBD1. In germline, CDR1 is KGHSY, CDR2 FQNENV. The CDR3 contains 18 residues. J lost 5 bases, V lost 4 bases, and 18 bases had no gene match. Here the CDR3 reads CASSLPGYRGLFGHEQYF. CDR3 bases: TGTGCCAGCAGCCTCCCCGGTTACAGGGGGCTATTTGGGCACGAGCAGTACTTC.

This sequence joins TRBV4-2 and TRBJ2-7; D may be TRBD1 (6 bases). Looked up from germline, CDR1 is LGHNA and CDR2 is YNFKEQ. Trimming took off 0 bases at V and 3 bases at J, with 18 bases between the two ends. This CDR3 region has 17 residues. The CDR3 coding sequence is TGTGCCAGCAGCCAAGATATGAACAGGGTGATCGGCTACGAGCAGTACTTC. This translates into CASSQDMNRVIGYEQYF.

In regard to this clone: This CDR3 is missing its conserved last phenylalanine or tryptophan, likely due to a read error. The V call is TRBV5-4, the J call TRBJ1-1, with D unclear. The CDR3 consists of 15 residues. V dropped 0 bases and J dropped 1 base, with 10 bases sitting between them. Germline CDR1 SGHNT, CDR2 YYREEE (reference sequence). The CDR3 sequence is CASSLVGRWNTEAFL. In nucleotides, the CDR3 is TGTGCCAGCAGCTTGGTCGGCAGGTGGAACACTGAAGCTTTCCTT.

This sequence joins TRBV6-1 and TRBJ2-5; 7 nucleotides align to TRBD2. The V gene's germline CDR1 is MNHNS and CDR2 SASEGT. The CDR3 sequence is 13 residues long. Unmatched junction bases numbered 14, after V lost 8 bases and J lost 11 bases. The CDR3 is CASRREVGGEQYF. DNA of the CDR3: TGTGCCAGCCGCCGGGAGGTGGGAGGGGAGCAGTACTTC.

This clone was counted a few times. This sample also contains other DNA sequences that code for the same CDR3. The chain joins TRBV19 to TRBJ1-1; TRBD1 agrees at 9 bases. CDR1 and CDR2 (germline): LNHDA, SQIVND (reference sequence). This CDR3 has 13 amino acids. After removal of 8 bases from V and 1 base from J, the junction contained 2 bases not matched to a gene. For the CDR3, the DNA is TGTGCCAGTTCGACAGGGGGGAACACTGAAGCTTTCTTT. Translating gives CASSTGGNTEAFF.

This clone was seen a handful of times. The chain recombines TRBV5-6 with TRBJ2-5; TRBD2 matches at 16 bases. The CDR3 has 18 residues. The V gene's germline CDR1 is SGHDT and CDR2 YYEEEE. Trimming removed 1 base from V and 3 bases from J; junction bases left unmatched: 6. The CDR3 is CASSLFGTSGRVKETQYF. The CDR3 DNA reads TGTGCCAGCAGCTTGTTTGGGACTAGCGGGAGGGTAAAAGAGACCCAGTACTTC.

This clone is a singleton in its sample. The chain is built from TRBV30 and TRBJ1-2; TRBD1 might be the D (5 bases). This CDR3 region has 14 residues. CDR1 is GTSNPN and CDR2 is SVGIG in the germline V gene (reference sequence). Trimming took off 2 bases at V and 5 bases at J, with 15 bases between the two ends. The CDR3 region has the DNA TGTGCCTGGAGTAACCGGGGGAGCGGGTATGGCTACACCTTC. Its translation: CAWSNRGSGYGYTF.

This clone has a handful of counts. The chain uses TRBV5-4 and TRBJ1-3, with D possibly TRBD1 on 5 matching bases. This CDR3 has 16 amino acids. Germline assignment: CDR1 SGHNT and CDR2 YYREEE (reference sequence). V lost 4 bases to trimming and J lost 2 bases, with 16 bases between them. CDR3 coding DNA: TGTGCCAGCAGCCCCGCGGCAGGGTTAGCTGGAAACACCATATATTTT. This gives the protein CASSPAAGLAGNTIYF.

This clone was counted a few times. This sequence joins TRBV7-2 and TRBJ2-3; 13 nucleotides match TRBD2. The J segment lost 12 bases and the V segment lost 5 bases, leaving 14 bases of the junction unmatched. The CDR3 length is 16 residues. CDR1 is SGHTA, CDR2 FQGNSA, per germline. DNA of the CDR3: TGTGCCAGCAGCCCCGTACTAGCGGGAGGGAGGACCCCCCAGTATTTT. It translates to CASSPVLAGGRTPQYF.

The chain's CDR3 is CASTRPGGWGYTF. The DNA of the CDR3 is TGTGCCAGCACGCGACCGGGGGGCTGGGGCTACACCTTC. This chain joins TRBV7-9 and TRBJ1-2, with a weak D call TRBD1 (6 bases). Trimming took 7 bases from V and 8 from J, leaving 17 bases between them. CDR1 is SEHNR, CDR2 FQNEAQ, per germline (reference sequence). The CDR3 sequence is 13 residues long.

The chain joins TRBV5-4 to TRBJ2-7; 8 bases line up with TRBD2. The length of the CDR3 is 14 residues. Germline trimming cut 3 bases from V and 1 base from J; bases unmatched to any gene: 3. Germline loops: CDR1 SGHNT, CDR2 YYREEE (reference sequence). CDR3 protein: CASSSGGPSYEQYF. The CDR3 region has the DNA TGTGCCAGCAGCTCGGGGGGGCCTTCCTACGAGCAGTACTTC.

This chain connects TRBV7-9 to TRBJ1-1, with a weak D call TRBD1 (5 bases). With 1 base removed from V and 6 bases from J, the gap between germline ends came to 12 bases. The CDR3 has 14 residues. Per germline, CDR1 SEHNR and CDR2 FQNEAQ (reference sequence). The CDR3 coding sequence is TGTGCCAGCAGCTTAGGACAGTTCAATTCTGAAGCTTTCTTT. This codes for CASSLGQFNSEAFF.

The chain combines TRBV19 with TRBJ1-1, with 8 bases identical to TRBD1. Trimming cost V 5 bases and J 2 bases; bases outside gene matches: 7. From germline, CDR1 is LNHDA and CDR2 SQIVND (reference sequence). The CDR3 length is 15 residues. The chain's CDR3 is CASSEDRARNTEAFF. As DNA, the CDR3 is TGTGCCAGTAGTGAGGACAGGGCTCGTAACACTGAAGCTTTCTTT.

This clone was seen just once. The V gene is TRBV5-4, the J gene TRBJ2-1, with 7 positions matching TRBD2. The V and J ends lost 4 bases and 2 bases, in that order; junction bases with no gene match: 6. The CDR3 covers 15 residues. Germline V gene lookup returns CDR1 SGHNT and CDR2 YYREEE (reference sequence). The CDR3 region is CASSPRESPYNEQFF. CDR3 nucleotides: TGTGCCAGCAGCCCGCGGGAGAGTCCCTACAATGAGCAGTTCTTC.

The rearrangement uses TRBV7-9 and TRBJ1-2; 7 nucleotides align to TRBD1. The trim removed 6 bases at V and 4 bases at J, leaving 8 bases unmatched. Germline V CDR1 and CDR2: SEHNR, FQNEAQ (reference sequence). The CDR3 extends over 14 amino acids. The CDR3 coding sequence is TGTGCCAGCAGTCCCGGGACAGTGGGCTATGGCTACACCTTC. This encodes CASSPGTVGYGYTF.